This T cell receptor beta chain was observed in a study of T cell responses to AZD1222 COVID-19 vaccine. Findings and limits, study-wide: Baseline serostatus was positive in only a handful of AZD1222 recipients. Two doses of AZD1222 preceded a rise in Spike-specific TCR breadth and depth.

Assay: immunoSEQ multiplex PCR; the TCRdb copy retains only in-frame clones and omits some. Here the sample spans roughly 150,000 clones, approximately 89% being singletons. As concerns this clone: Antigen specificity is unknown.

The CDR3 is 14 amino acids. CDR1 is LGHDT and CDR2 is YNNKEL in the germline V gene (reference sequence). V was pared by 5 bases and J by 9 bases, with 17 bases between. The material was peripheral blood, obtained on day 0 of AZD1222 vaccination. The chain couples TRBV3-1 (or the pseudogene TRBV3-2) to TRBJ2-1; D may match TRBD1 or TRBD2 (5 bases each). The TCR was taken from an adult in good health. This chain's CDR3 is CASSYGASVGEQFF. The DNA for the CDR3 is TGTGCCAGCAGCTACGGGGCCTCGGTCGGTGAGCAGTTCTTC.